This TCR beta chain was profiled in a study of T cells after somatic rescue of genetic block. Method: immunoSEQ multiplex PCR; TCRdb's copy keeps in-frame clones and lacks some. The sample consists of some 15,000 clones, around 70% of them appearing once. Germline V gene data show CDR1 as SGDLS and CDR2 as YYNGEE. V dropped 0 bases and J dropped 7; count of bases not matched to a gene: 1. The CDR3 consists of 14 residues. This sequence originates from a man younger than 30. The sample taken for sequencing was peripheral blood mononuclear cells (PBMCs). The rearrangement links TRBV9 to TRBJ1-4, with 9 bases aligning to TRBD1. Here the CDR3 reads CASSVGQGGEKLFF. CDR3 DNA sequence: TGTGCCAGCAGCGTAGGACAGGGGGGTGAAAAACTGTTTTTT. The full variable domain, rest sourced from reference TRBV9 and TRBJ1-4, is DSGVTQTPKHLITATGQRVTLRCSPRSGDLSVYWYQQSLDQGLQFLIQYYNGEERAKGNILERFSAQQFPDLHSELNLSSLELGDSALYFCASSVGQGGEKLFFGSGTQLSVL.